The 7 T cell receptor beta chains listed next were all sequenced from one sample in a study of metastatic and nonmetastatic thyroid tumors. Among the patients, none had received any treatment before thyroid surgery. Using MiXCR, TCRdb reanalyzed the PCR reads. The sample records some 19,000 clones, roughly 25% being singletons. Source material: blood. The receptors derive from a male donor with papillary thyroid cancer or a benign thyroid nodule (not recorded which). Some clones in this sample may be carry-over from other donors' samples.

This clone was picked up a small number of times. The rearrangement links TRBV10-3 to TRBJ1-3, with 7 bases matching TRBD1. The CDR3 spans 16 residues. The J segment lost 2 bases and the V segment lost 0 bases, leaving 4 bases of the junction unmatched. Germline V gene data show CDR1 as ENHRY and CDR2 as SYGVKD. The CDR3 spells CAISESEDRAGNTIYF. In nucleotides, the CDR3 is TGTGCCATCAGTGAGTCCGAAGACAGGGCTGGAAACACCATATATTTT.

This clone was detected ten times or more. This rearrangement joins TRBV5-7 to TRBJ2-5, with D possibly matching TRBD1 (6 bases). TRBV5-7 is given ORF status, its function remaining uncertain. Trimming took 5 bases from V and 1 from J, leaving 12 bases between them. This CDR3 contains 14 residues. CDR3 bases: TGTGCCAGCAGGGATAGGGGGATCCAAGAGACCCAGTACTTC. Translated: CASRDRGIQETQYF.

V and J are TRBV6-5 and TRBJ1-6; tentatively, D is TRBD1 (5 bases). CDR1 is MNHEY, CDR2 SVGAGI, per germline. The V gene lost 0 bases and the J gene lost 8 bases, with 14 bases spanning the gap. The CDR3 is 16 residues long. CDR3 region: CASSYSLTGADSPLHF. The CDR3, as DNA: TGTGCCAGCAGTTACTCGTTAACTGGGGCGGATTCACCCCTCCACTTT.

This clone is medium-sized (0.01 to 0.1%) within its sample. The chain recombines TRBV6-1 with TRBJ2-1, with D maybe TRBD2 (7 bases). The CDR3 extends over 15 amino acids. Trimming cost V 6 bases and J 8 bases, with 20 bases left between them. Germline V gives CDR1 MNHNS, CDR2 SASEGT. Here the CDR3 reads CASRTPGGRGDEQFF. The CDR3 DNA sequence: TGTGCCAGCAGGACCCCGGGGGGTAGGGGGGATGAGCAGTTCTTC.

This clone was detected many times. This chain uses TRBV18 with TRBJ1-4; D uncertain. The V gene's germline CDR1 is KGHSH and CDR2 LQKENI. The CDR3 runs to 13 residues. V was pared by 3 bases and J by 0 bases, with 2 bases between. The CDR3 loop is CASSPATNEKLFF. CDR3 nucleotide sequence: TGTGCCAGCTCACCCGCAACTAATGAAAAACTGTTTTTT.

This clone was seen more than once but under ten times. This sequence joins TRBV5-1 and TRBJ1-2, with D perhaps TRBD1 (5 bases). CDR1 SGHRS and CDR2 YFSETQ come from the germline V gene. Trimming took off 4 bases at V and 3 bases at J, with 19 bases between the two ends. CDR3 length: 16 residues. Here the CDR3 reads CASSGGTRVVDYGYTF. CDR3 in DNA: TGCGCCAGCAGCGGCGGGACGAGGGTTGTCGACTATGGCTACACCTTC.

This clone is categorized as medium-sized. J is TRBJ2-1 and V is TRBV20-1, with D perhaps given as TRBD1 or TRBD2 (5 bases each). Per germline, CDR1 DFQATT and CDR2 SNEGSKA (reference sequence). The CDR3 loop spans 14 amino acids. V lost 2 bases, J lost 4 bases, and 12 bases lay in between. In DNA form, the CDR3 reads TGCAGTGCTAGACCGTGGGACCTATACAATGAGCAGTTCTTC. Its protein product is CSARPWDLYNEQFF.